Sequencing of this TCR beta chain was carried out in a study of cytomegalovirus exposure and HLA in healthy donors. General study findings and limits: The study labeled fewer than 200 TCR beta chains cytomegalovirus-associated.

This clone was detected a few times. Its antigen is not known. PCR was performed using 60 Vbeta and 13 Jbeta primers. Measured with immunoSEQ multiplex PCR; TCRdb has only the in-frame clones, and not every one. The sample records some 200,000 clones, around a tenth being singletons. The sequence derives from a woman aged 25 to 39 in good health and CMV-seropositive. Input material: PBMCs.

This CDR3 reads CASSPAGADTQYF. CDR3 sequence (DNA): TGTGCCAGCTCACCGGCGGGGGCAGATACGCAGTATTTT. This chain connects TRBV18 to TRBJ2-3, with TRBD2 matching over 7 bases. Unmatched junction bases numbered 1, after V lost 3 bases and J lost 4 bases. Looked up from germline, CDR1 is KGHSH and CDR2 is LQKENI. CDR3 length equals 13 residues.